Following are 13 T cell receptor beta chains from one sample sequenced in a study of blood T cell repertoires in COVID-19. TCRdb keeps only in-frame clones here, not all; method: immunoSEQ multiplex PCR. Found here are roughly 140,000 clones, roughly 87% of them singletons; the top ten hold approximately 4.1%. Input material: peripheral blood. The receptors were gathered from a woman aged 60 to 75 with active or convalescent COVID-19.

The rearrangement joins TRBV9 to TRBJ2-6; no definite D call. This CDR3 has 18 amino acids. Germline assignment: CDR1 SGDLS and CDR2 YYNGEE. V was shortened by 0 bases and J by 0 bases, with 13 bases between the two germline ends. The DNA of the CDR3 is TGTGCCAGCAGCGTAGCTGGCGGCACCAGCTCTGGGGCCAACGTCCTGACTTTC. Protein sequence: CASSVAGGTSSGANVLTF.

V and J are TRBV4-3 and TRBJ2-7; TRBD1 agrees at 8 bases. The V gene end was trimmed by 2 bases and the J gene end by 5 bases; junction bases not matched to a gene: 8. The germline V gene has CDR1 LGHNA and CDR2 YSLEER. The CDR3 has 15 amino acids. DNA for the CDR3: TGCGCCAGCAGCCAACAAGGACAGGGAGGCCACGAGCAGTACTTC. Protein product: CASSQQGQGGHEQYF.

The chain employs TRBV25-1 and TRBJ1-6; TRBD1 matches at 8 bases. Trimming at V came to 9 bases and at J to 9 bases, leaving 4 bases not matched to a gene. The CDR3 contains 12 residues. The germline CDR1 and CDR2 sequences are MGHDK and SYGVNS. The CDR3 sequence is CASRTGLSPLHF. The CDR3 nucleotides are TGTGCCAGTCGGACAGGGCTTTCACCCCTCCACTTT.

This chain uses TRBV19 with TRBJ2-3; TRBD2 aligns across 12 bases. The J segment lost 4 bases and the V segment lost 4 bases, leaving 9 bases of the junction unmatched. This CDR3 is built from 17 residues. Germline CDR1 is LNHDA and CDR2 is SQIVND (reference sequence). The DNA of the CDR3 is TGTGCCAGTAGTAGATTCTCTAGCGGGGGGGCCCCAGATACGCAGTATTTT. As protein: CASSRFSSGGAPDTQYF.

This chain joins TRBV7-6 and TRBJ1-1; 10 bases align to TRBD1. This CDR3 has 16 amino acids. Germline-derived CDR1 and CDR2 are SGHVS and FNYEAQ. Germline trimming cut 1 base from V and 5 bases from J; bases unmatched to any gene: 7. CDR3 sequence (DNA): TGTGCCAGCAGCTTAGGCAGAGACAGGGGGCTGACTGAAGCTTTCTTT. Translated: CASSLGRDRGLTEAFF.

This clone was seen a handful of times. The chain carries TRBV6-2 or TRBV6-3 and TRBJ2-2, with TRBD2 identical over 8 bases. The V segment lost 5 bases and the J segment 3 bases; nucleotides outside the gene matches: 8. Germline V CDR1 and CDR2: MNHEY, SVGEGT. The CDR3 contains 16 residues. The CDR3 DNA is TGTGCCAGCAGTGACCCGACTAGCGTATACACCGGGGAGCTGTTTTTT. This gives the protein CASSDPTSVYTGELFF.

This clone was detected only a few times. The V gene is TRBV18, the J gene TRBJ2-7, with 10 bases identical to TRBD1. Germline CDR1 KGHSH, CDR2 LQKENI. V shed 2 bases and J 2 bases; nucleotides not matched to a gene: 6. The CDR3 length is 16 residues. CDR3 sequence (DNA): TGTGCCAGCTCACCAAGCTTAGGACAGGGGGCCTACGAGCAGTACTTC. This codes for CASSPSLGQGAYEQYF.

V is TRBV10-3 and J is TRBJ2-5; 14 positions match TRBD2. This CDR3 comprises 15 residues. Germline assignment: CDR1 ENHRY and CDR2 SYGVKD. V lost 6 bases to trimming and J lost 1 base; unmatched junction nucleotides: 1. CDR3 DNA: TGTGCCATCAGGGGGACTAGCGGGGGCCAAGAGACCCAGTACTTC. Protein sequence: CAIRGTSGGQETQYF.

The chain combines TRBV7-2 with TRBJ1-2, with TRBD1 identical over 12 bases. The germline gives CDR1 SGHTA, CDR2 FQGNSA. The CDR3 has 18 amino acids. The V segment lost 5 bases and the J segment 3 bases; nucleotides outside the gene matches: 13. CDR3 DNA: TGTGCCAGCAGCCAAGGGGACAGGGGGCGCGGGGGCTACTATGGCTACACCTTC. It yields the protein CASSQGDRGRGGYYGYTF.

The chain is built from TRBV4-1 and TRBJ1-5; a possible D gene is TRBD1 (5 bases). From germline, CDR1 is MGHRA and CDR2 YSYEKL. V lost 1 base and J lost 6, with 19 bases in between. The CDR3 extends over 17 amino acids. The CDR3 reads CASSQVSGPYQRQPQHF. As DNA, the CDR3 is TGCGCCAGCAGCCAAGTTTCAGGGCCGTACCAGCGTCAGCCCCAGCATTTT.

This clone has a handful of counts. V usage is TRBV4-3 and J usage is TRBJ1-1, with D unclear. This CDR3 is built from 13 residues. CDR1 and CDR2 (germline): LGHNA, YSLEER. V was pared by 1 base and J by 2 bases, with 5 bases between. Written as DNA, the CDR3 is TGCGCCAGCAGCCAAGTTATTAACACTGAAGCTTTCTTT. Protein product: CASSQVINTEAFF.

CDR3 nucleotides: TGTGCCAGCAGCAAGACAGGGGCACCCTACGAGCAGTACTTC. This encodes CASSKTGAPYEQYF. V is TRBV7-2 and J is TRBJ2-7; 8 bases align to TRBD1. The V and J ends lost 5 bases and 2 bases, in that order; junction bases with no gene match: 5. Germline loops: CDR1 SGHTA, CDR2 FQGNSA. The CDR3 loop spans 14 amino acids.

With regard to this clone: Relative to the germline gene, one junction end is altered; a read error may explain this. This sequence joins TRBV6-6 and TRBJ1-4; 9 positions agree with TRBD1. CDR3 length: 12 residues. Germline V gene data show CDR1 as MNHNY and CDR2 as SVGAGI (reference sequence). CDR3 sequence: CASSFARDRVFW. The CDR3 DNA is TGTGCCAGCAGCTTCGCCCGGGACAGGGTATTTTGG.